These 10 T cell receptor beta chains share one sample of origin, sequenced in a study of blood T cell repertoires in COVID-19. Assay: immunoSEQ multiplex PCR; the TCRdb copy retains only in-frame clones and omits some. The sample gives around 280,000 clones, about 83% of which show up once; roughly 6.3% is in the top ten. Specimen: PBMCs or T cells enriched from blood (not recorded which). Receptors originate from a woman between 40 and 50 years old who had recovered from COVID-19.

Here the CDR3 reads CASSQDSSGYGYTF. CDR3 sequence (DNA): TGCGCCAGCAGCCAAGACTCCTCCGGCTATGGCTACACCTTC. The chain joins TRBV4-3 to TRBJ1-2; no definite D call. CDR1 and CDR2 from the germline V gene are LGHNA and YSLEER. Trimming removed 0 bases at V and 4 bases at J, with 9 bases between. The CDR3 is 14 residues long.

V usage is TRBV15 and J usage is TRBJ2-3; the match to TRBD2 covers 9 bases. The CDR3 length is 16 residues. With 3 bases clipped from V and 2 bases from J, the junction kept 6 bases outside the gene matches. Germline V gene data show CDR1 as LNHNV and CDR2 as YYDKDF (reference sequence). The CDR3 bases are TGTGCCACCAGCAGGGCGGGAGGGCTTCTCACAGATACGCAGTATTTT. Amino acids: CATSRAGGLLTDTQYF.

The J gene is TRBJ2-2, the V gene TRBV7-9, with 10 bases aligning to TRBD2. Germline V CDR1 and CDR2: SEHNR, FQNEAQ (reference sequence). There are 21 residues in the CDR3. With V trimmed by 7 bases and J by 5 bases, 25 bases remained unmatched. CDR3 nucleotide sequence: TGTGCCAGCACCTCTGCTCTCCTAGCGGGAGTTAGGGGACACAAAACCGGGGAGCTGTTTTTT. Translating gives CASTSALLAGVRGHKTGELFF.

The chain employs TRBV20-1 and TRBJ1-5; 10 positions agree with TRBD1. CDR1 DFQATT and CDR2 SNEGSKA come from the germline V gene (reference sequence). The V segment lost 3 bases and the J segment 5 bases; nucleotides outside the gene matches: 4. The CDR3 loop spans 14 amino acids. The CDR3 region has the DNA TGCAGTGCTAGTCGAGGACAGGGGGATCAGCCCCAGCATTTT. Translated, it gives CSASRGQGDQPQHF.

The V call is TRBV5-3, the J call TRBJ2-7, with 10 positions matching TRBD1. TRBV5-3 is an open reading frame, and its role is uncertain. Losses at the gene ends were 3 bases for V and 3 bases for J; bases not matched to a gene: 3. The CDR3 totals 14 residues. The CDR3 DNA is TGTGCCAGAAGCTCGGGGACAGGGGACTACGAGCAGTACTTC. Translated: CARSSGTGDYEQYF.

This clone was detected once. The chain has TRBV5-4 and TRBJ2-2, with D possibly matching TRBD1 (6 bases). The ends were cut back, 1 base at V and 4 bases at J, with 14 bases in the middle. Germline-derived CDR1 and CDR2 are SGHNT and YYREEE (reference sequence). This CDR3 spans 16 amino acids. This chain's CDR3 is CASSLYGQSGTGELFF. The DNA for the CDR3 is TGTGCCAGCAGCTTGTACGGACAGAGTGGCACCGGGGAGCTGTTTTTT.

The CDR3 DNA is TGTGCCAGCAGCCAGGCAAGCTTTGGGGGGGATACGCAGTATTTT. Its translation: CASSQASFGGDTQYF. This sequence joins TRBV3-1 (or the pseudogene TRBV3-2) and TRBJ2-3; D may be TRBD2 (6 bases). This CDR3 is 15 amino acids long. Trimming removed 3 bases from V and 6 bases from J, with 16 bases in between. The germline gives CDR1 LGHDT, CDR2 YNNKEL (reference sequence).

This clone appeared a few times. DNA for the CDR3: TGTGCCAGCAGATCCTCCGGACAGCGCTATGGCTACACCTTC. This encodes CASRSSGQRYGYTF. The J gene is TRBJ1-2, the V gene TRBV28; the D gene is possibly TRBD1 (6 bases). CDR3 size: 14 residues. The germline CDR1 and CDR2 sequences are MDHEN and SYDVKM. V lost 6 bases and J 4 bases, leaving 15 bases between the germline ends.

In the case of this clone: Other DNA sequences in the sample encode the same CDR3. Here the CDR3 reads CASSSYTGELFF. CDR3 DNA sequence: TGTGCCAGCAGCTCCTACACCGGGGAGCTGTTTTTT. The chain employs TRBV7-2 and TRBJ2-2; D gene uncertain. Germline values: CDR1 SGHTA, CDR2 FQGNSA. Trimming took 4 bases from V and 3 from J, leaving 3 bases between them. The CDR3 is 12 residues long.

The V and J genes are TRBV11-1 and TRBJ2-2; TRBD1 might be the D (5 bases). Looked up from germline, CDR1 is SGHAT and CDR2 is FQDESV (reference sequence). The CDR3 contains 16 residues. Trimming took off 2 bases at V and 7 bases at J, with 17 bases between the two ends. The chain's CDR3 is CASSLWQGLADGELFF. The CDR3, as DNA: TGTGCCAGCAGCTTATGGCAGGGCCTCGCGGACGGGGAGCTGTTTTTT.